The entry below gives a single T cell receptor beta chain sequence along with its context. This CDR3 is 20 amino acids long. Trimming pared 3 bases from V and 2 bases from J, leaving 27 bases between. Per germline, CDR1 SGHTA and CDR2 FQGTGA. This record belongs to a study of OX40 agonist ivuxolimab in advanced cancers. Study-wide context: The patients' treatment was ivuxolimab, an agonistic anti-OX40 (CD134) antibody.

The assay was immunoSEQ multiplex PCR, and TCRdb's table has in-frame clones only and misses some. This table has 65,000 to 70,000 clones, roughly 92% appearing once. This chain connects TRBV7-3 to TRBJ2-3, with D perhaps matching TRBD2 (5 bases). The receptor was isolated from an adult with an advanced solid tumor such as melanoma, head and neck, liver or kidney cancer. The material was CD4+ or CD8+ T cells sorted from blood, obtained in a trial of the OX40 agonist ivuxolimab. The CDR3 DNA reads as TGTGCCAGCAGCTTGAGGGCAGGCTCAAACACCCAAAAAGACACAGATACGCAGTATTTT. Encoded protein: CASSLRAGSNTQKDTDTQYF.